This entry lists 18 T cell receptor beta chains sequenced from one sample in a study of STAT5B mutations in CD4+ large granular lymphocyte leukemia. The data were produced by immunoSEQ multiplex PCR, yet TCRdb's version contains in-frame clones alone and is incomplete. The table includes tens of thousands of clones, approximately 70% detected once. Sequencing input: CD4+ T cells from blood buffy coats. These receptors came from a human donor in good health.

The chain links TRBV7-2 to TRBJ2-3, with 7 nucleotides matching TRBD2. In germline, CDR1 is SGHTA, CDR2 FQGNSA. With V trimmed by 4 bases and J by 0 bases, 10 bases remained unmatched. The CDR3 extends over 17 amino acids. The CDR3 region has the DNA TGTGCCAGCAGCTCCCTACCACTAGCGCTAAGCACAGATACGCAGTATTTT. As protein: CASSSLPLALSTDTQYF.

CDR3 in amino acids: CASSYSRVTEAFF. The CDR3 DNA is TGTGCCAGCAGTTACTCCAGGGTCACTGAAGCTTTCTTT. V usage is TRBV6-5 and J usage is TRBJ1-1, with D possibly TRBD1 on 5 matching bases. CDR1 is MNHEY, CDR2 SVGAGI, per germline. Trimming cost V 0 bases and J 4 bases, with 6 bases left between them. The CDR3 spans 13 residues.

The rearrangement links TRBV5-1 to TRBJ2-3; D gene unclear. CDR1 and CDR2 from the germline V gene are SGHRS and YFSETQ. The CDR3 runs to 16 residues. Trimming removed 0 bases at V and 1 base at J, with 12 bases between. In DNA, the CDR3 is TGCGCCAGCAGCTTGGTTGGGGTCGAGGGCACAGATACGCAGTATTTT. The encoded protein is CASSLVGVEGTDTQYF. Full variable domain (missing parts from reference TRBV5-1 and TRBJ2-3): KAGVTQTPRYLIKTRGQQVTLSCSPISGHRSVSWYQQTPGQGLQFLFEYFSETQRNKGNFPGRFSGRQFSNSRSEMNVSTLELGDSALYLCASSLVGVEGTDTQYFGPGTRLTVL.

The chain recombines TRBV7-2 with TRBJ1-1, with no clear D. The CDR3 has 14 residues. In germline, CDR1 is SGHTA, CDR2 FQGNSA. V was cut by 1 base and J by 6 bases, with 12 bases left in between. CDR3: CASSLVFRHSEAFF. DNA for the CDR3: TGTGCCAGCAGCTTAGTTTTTCGACACTCTGAAGCTTTCTTT.

This rearrangement joins TRBV7-6 to TRBJ1-2; D is uncertain. With 1 base removed from V and 4 bases from J, the gap between germline ends came to 16 bases. CDR1 and CDR2 (germline): SGHVS, FNYEAQ. This CDR3 is built from 16 residues. CDR3 nucleotide sequence: TGTGCCAGCAGCTTAGAAGGAGGGAGACGGCCCTATGGCTACACCTTC. Its translation: CASSLEGGRRPYGYTF.

This chain joins TRBV7-2 and TRBJ1-1; 10 bases match TRBD1. V trimming: 3 bases; J trimming: 7 bases; junction bases outside the gene matches: 8. Germline lookup yields CDR1 SGHTA and CDR2 FQGNSA. This CDR3 has 15 amino acids. DNA of the CDR3: TGTGCCAGCAGCTTCATACGGACAGGGGGTGGTGAAGCTTTCTTT. Protein product: CASSFIRTGGGEAFF. Together with reference TRBV7-2 and TRBJ1-1, the CDR3 gives the full variable domain: GAGVSQSPSNKVTEKGKDVELRCDPISGHTALYWYRQSLGQGLEFLIYFQGNSAPDKSGLPSDRFSAERTGGSVSTLTIQRTQQEDSAVYLCASSFIRTGGGEAFFGQGTRLTVV.

This chain uses TRBV21-1 with TRBJ2-7; TRBD1, the table's D call, was not compared with the DNA. TRBV21-1 corresponds to a pseudogene. CDR3 length equals 14 residues. The CDR3 DNA sequence: TGTGCCAGCAGCACTCGGACAGGGCTTTGCGAGCAGTACTTC. Translated: CASSTRTGLCEQYF.

This clone showed up just a few times. V gene TRBV7-9 combines with J gene TRBJ1-1; D remains ambiguous. CDR1 SEHNR and CDR2 FQNEAQ come from the germline V gene (reference sequence). Trimming left V 5 bases short and J 3 bases short, with 4 bases between. The CDR3 has 11 amino acids. The CDR3 region has the DNA TGTGCCAGCAGCCCCTACACTGAAGCTTTCTTT. This translates into CASSPYTEAFF.

The chain recombines TRBV4-3 with TRBJ2-2; 10 nucleotides agree with TRBD1. Per the germline V gene, CDR1 is LGHNA and CDR2 is YSLEER. This CDR3 is built from 16 residues. The V gene end was trimmed by 2 bases and the J gene end by 5 bases; junction bases not matched to a gene: 5. For the CDR3, the DNA is TGCGCCAGCAGCCAACTCCGGACAGGGGGGACCGGGGAGCTGTTTTTT. Residues: CASSQLRTGGTGELFF.

The CDR3: CASSVRGYNGEKLFF. Here the CDR3 DNA reads TGTGCCAGCAGCGTAAGGGGGTATAATGGTGAAAAACTGTTTTTT. The chain uses TRBV2 and TRBJ1-4; D perhaps matches TRBD1 (6 bases). Trimming cost V 6 bases and J 7 bases, with 18 bases left between them. Per the germline V gene, CDR1 is SNHLY and CDR2 is FYNNEI. The CDR3 runs to 15 residues.

This CDR3 is CASRARGSSYEQYF. DNA for the CDR3: TGTGCCAGCCGGGCGAGAGGGAGCTCCTACGAGCAGTACTTC. V is TRBV28 and J is TRBJ2-7; the D gene is possibly TRBD2 (5 bases). The CDR3 loop spans 14 amino acids. V lost 8 bases to trimming and J lost 0 bases, with 14 bases between them. CDR1 MDHEN and CDR2 SYDVKM come from the germline V gene.

This chain connects TRBV5-4 to TRBJ2-5, with D maybe TRBD2 (7 bases). V gave up 0 bases and J gave up 5 bases, with 17 bases separating them. This CDR3 is built from 16 residues. Germline V CDR1 and CDR2: SGHNT, YYREEE (reference sequence). In DNA form, the CDR3 reads TGTGCCAGCAGCTTGGGAGTGGGGGGGCGTTTTGAGACCCAGTACTTC. This codes for CASSLGVGGRFETQYF.

This chain joins TRBV6-5 and TRBJ2-7, with TRBD1 matching over 10 bases. From germline, CDR1 is MNHEY and CDR2 SVGAGI. The CDR3 totals 14 residues. Unmatched junction bases numbered 4, after V lost 5 bases and J lost 3 bases. The CDR3 spells CASSAWTGGYEQYF. DNA of the CDR3: TGTGCCAGCAGTGCCTGGACAGGGGGCTACGAGCAGTACTTC.

The V gene is TRBV5-6, the J gene TRBJ2-5; 7 nucleotides agree with TRBD1. Germline CDR1 is SGHDT and CDR2 is YYEEEE. The CDR3 runs to 18 residues. Trimming took 4 bases from V and 2 from J; bases not matched to a gene: 17. The CDR3 nucleotides read TGTGCCAGCAGCATTTGGGACAGACTGAGTTTGGGTCAAGAGACCCAGTACTTC. It specifies CASSIWDRLSLGQETQYF.

This chain uses TRBV7-8 with TRBJ1-2; perhaps TRBD1 as D (6 bases). Germline values: CDR1 SGHVS, CDR2 FQNEAQ. Trimming removed 1 base from V and 6 bases from J, with 15 bases in between. The CDR3 has 15 residues. The CDR3 region is CASSLVIGTYDGYTF. CDR3 sequence (DNA): TGTGCCAGCAGCTTAGTAATTGGGACATACGATGGCTACACCTTC.

This clone was seen a few times. V is TRBV5-8 and J is TRBJ2-2, with TRBD2 as a possible D gene (6 bases). The V and J ends lost 4 bases and 1 base respectively, with 8 bases between them. CDR1 is SGHTS, CDR2 YDEGEE, per germline. The CDR3 length is 14 residues. CDR3 sequence (DNA): TGTGCCAGCAGCGTGCGGGGGAACACCGGGGAGCTGTTTTTT. Encoded protein: CASSVRGNTGELFF.

This sequence joins TRBV5-4 and TRBJ2-2, with D unclear. V gave up 0 bases and J gave up 0 bases, with 6 bases separating them. CDR3 length equals 15 residues. Germline CDR1 reads SGHNT; CDR2 reads YYREEE (reference sequence). Here the CDR3 reads CASSLGQSNTGELFF. The CDR3 bases are TGTGCCAGCAGCTTGGGGCAGTCGAACACCGGGGAGCTGTTTTTT.

The chain couples TRBV7-8 to TRBJ2-7; 8 positions agree with TRBD1. Trimming at V came to 5 bases and at J to 7 bases, leaving 13 bases not matched to a gene. Germline CDR1 SGHVS, CDR2 FQNEAQ. The CDR3 spans 15 residues. The CDR3: CASSQDRVLSGEQYF. The CDR3 DNA sequence: TGTGCCAGCAGCCAGGACAGGGTACTATCGGGGGAGCAGTACTTC.